These 18 T cell receptor beta chains were all obtained from the same sample, sequenced in a study of neurological immune-mediated disorders. TCRdb processed the 5' RACE reads anew with MiXCR; each CDR3 protein has one entry. The table has approximately 30,000 distinct CDR3 sequences, about 7% seen once. Source material: PBMCs. All receptors derive from a woman aged 45-60 years in good health.

There are many counts of this clonotype. The chain links TRBV5-1 to TRBJ2-2, with 11 bases matching TRBD1. CDR1 and CDR2 from the germline V gene are SGHRS and YFSETQ. This CDR3 spans 15 amino acids. The ends lost 4 bases at V and 7 bases at J; junction bases unmatched: 6. In DNA form, the CDR3 reads TGCGCCAGCAGCCCCGGGACAGGGGGAAACGGGGAGCTGTTTTTT. Its translation: CASSPGTGGNGELFF.

There are many counts of this clonotype. The J gene is TRBJ2-2, the V gene TRBV28; maybe TRBD1 (7 bases). The CDR3 is 16 amino acids. Between the trimmed V and J ends, which lost 3 bases and 8 bases, there was a span of 19 bases. Germline V lookup: CDR1 MDHEN, CDR2 SYDVKM. In nucleotides, the CDR3 is TGTGCCAGCAGTTTGAACCCAGGGGGGAAGTTGGGGGAGCTGTTTTTT. Amino acids: CASSLNPGGKLGELFF.

In its sample, this clonotype was seen many times. The J gene is TRBJ2-7, the V gene TRBV27; weak D call: TRBD2 (5 bases). CDR3 length: 18 amino acids. Looked up from germline, CDR1 is MNHEY and CDR2 is SMNVEV (reference sequence). Deletions cut 0 bases from V and 0 bases from J, with 18 bases between. As DNA, the CDR3 is TGTGCCAGCAGTTTATCAATACCCCTGGCGGGTTTCTCCTACGAGCAGTACTTC. As protein: CASSLSIPLAGFSYEQYF.

This clonotype has ten or more counts. The CDR3 loop reads CSVAVGGGRQETQYF. In DNA, the CDR3 is TGCAGCGTGGCGGTGGGTGGCGGGAGGCAAGAGACCCAGTACTTC. J is TRBJ2-5 and V is TRBV29-1; 8 bases are shared with TRBD2. CDR1 is SQVTM, CDR2 ANQGSEA, per germline. The CDR3 spans 15 residues. J lost 2 bases, V lost 6 bases, and 11 bases had no gene match.

This clonotype has ten or more counts. The rearrangement links TRBV2 to TRBJ1-2; D is possibly TRBD1 (5 bases). Germline values: CDR1 SNHLY, CDR2 FYNNEI. The germline V and J ends were trimmed by 7 bases and 7 bases, with 13 bases remaining between them. The length of the CDR3 is 12 residues. The CDR3 nucleotides read TGTGCCAGCATGACCGGGGCAAGTGGCTACACCTTC. Translated, it gives CASMTGASGYTF.

This clonotype was found many times. This sequence joins TRBV5-1 and TRBJ2-1; the D gene is possibly TRBD1 (5 bases). Per the germline V gene, CDR1 is SGHRS and CDR2 is YFSETQ. The CDR3 runs 15 residues. The V gene lost 3 bases and the J gene lost 8 bases, with 18 bases spanning the gap. DNA of the CDR3: TGCGCCAGCAGCTCCCCCGCGCAGGGCCGGGATGAGCAGTTCTTC. Residues: CASSSPAQGRDEQFF. Full variable domain (missing parts from reference TRBV5-1 and TRBJ2-1): KAGVTQTPRYLIKTRGQQVTLSCSPISGHRSVSWYQQTPGQGLQFLFEYFSETQRNKGNFPGRFSGRQFSNSRSEMNVSTLELGDSALYLCASSSPAQGRDEQFFGPGTRLTVL.

This clonotype was observed many times. This chain joins TRBV7-2 and TRBJ1-2, with TRBD1 as a possible D gene (5 bases). V lost 0 bases and J lost 10, with 21 bases in between. The CDR3 runs to 16 residues. The V gene's germline CDR1 is SGHTA and CDR2 FQGNSA. CDR3 nucleotide sequence: TGTGCCAGCAGCTTAGCCGGAGATGGCAGGGTTCCTGTCTACACCTTC. As protein: CASSLAGDGRVPVYTF.

This clonotype was recorded at least ten times. V usage is TRBV12-3 or TRBV12-4 and J usage is TRBJ2-7; D is unclear. The ends were cut back, 6 bases at V and 0 bases at J, with 15 bases in the middle. The CDR3 is 15 amino acids. This CDR3 reads CASSPSQDRSYEQYF. In DNA form, the CDR3 reads TGTGCCAGCAGCCCTTCCCAGGACCGCTCCTACGAGCAGTACTTC.

This clonotype was observed many times. The genes are TRBV20-1 and TRBJ2-1, with a possible D match to TRBD2 (7 bases). Trimming cost V 6 bases and J 2 bases, with 14 bases left between them. The germline V gene encodes CDR1 DFQATT and CDR2 SNEGSKA (reference sequence). The CDR3 is 14 residues long. CDR3 protein: CSAFGGPPYNEQFF. Here the CDR3 DNA reads TGCAGTGCCTTCGGGGGGCCGCCCTACAATGAGCAGTTCTTC.

In this sample, this clonotype turned up many times. The chain is built from TRBV20-1 and TRBJ2-3, with D hard to call. Germline V CDR1 and CDR2: DFQATT, SNEGSKA (reference sequence). V was cut by 5 bases and J by 2 bases, with 2 bases left in between. The CDR3 is 10 amino acids. For the CDR3, the DNA is TGCAGTGCTTACACAGATACGCAGTATTTT. The encoded protein is CSAYTDTQYF.

Ten or more counts support this clonotype. This rearrangement joins TRBV20-1 to TRBJ2-1, with D tentatively TRBD1 or TRBD2 (5 bases each). From germline, CDR1 is DFQATT and CDR2 SNEGSKA (reference sequence). V lost 2 bases and J lost 10, with 15 bases in between. The CDR3 sequence is 13 residues long. The CDR3 loop reads CSARNLGRGEQFF. The CDR3 region has the DNA TGCAGTGCTAGAAACCTGGGACGTGGGGAGCAGTTCTTC.

This clonotype was seen ten or more times. The chain carries TRBV10-3 and TRBJ2-7; weak D call: TRBD1 (5 bases). The CDR3 is made up of 15 amino acids. The germline V and J ends were trimmed by 0 bases and 4 bases, with 13 bases remaining between them. Per the germline V gene, CDR1 is ENHRY and CDR2 is SYGVKD. The CDR3 DNA is TGTGCCATCAGTGAGTCGGGGCAGTTCAAATACGAGCAGTACTTC. Translation gives CAISESGQFKYEQYF.

This clonotype was counted at least ten times. The CDR3 coding sequence is TGTGCCAGCAGCGTAAAAGGGGGGAACGGGATGAATACAGATACGCAGTATTTT. It encodes CASSVKGGNGMNTDTQYF. V usage is TRBV9 and J usage is TRBJ2-3; perhaps D is TRBD1 or TRBD2 (6 bases each). The germline gives CDR1 SGDLS, CDR2 YYNGEE. There are 18 residues in the CDR3. The V end was cut by 1 base, the J end by 3 bases, with 21 bases between.

This clonotype showed up many times. The J gene is TRBJ1-6, the V gene TRBV20-1; the D gene is possibly TRBD1 (6 bases). V lost 5 bases to trimming and J lost 10 bases, with 18 bases between them. The CDR3 extends over 14 amino acids. Germline V gene data show CDR1 as DFQATT and CDR2 as SNEGSKA (reference sequence). Written as DNA, the CDR3 is TGCAGTGCTCCAACCGGGGGGGCTGGATCACCCCTCCACTTT. This translates into CSAPTGGAGSPLHF.

In this sample, this clonotype turned up many times. The rearrangement uses TRBV4-2 and TRBJ1-1, with D possibly being TRBD1 (5 bases). This CDR3 is built from 15 residues. Germline CDR1 LGHNA, CDR2 YNFKEQ. Trimming left V 1 base short and J 4 bases short, with 13 bases between. The CDR3 spells CASSQAAGVGTEAFF. The CDR3 coding sequence is TGTGCCAGCAGCCAAGCGGCGGGGGTGGGCACTGAAGCTTTCTTT.

Relative to its sample, this clonotype is medium-sized. V usage is TRBV7-2 and J usage is TRBJ2-3, with 10 nucleotides matching TRBD2. This CDR3 has 16 residues. Germline-derived CDR1 and CDR2 are SGHTA and FQGNSA. V was clipped by 6 bases and J by 4 bases; unmatched bases: 10. As DNA, the CDR3 is TGTGCCAGCAGAACCACCGGGACTAGCGTCCCAGATACGCAGTATTTT. This encodes CASRTTGTSVPDTQYF.

In its sample, this clonotype was seen many times. The chain employs TRBV20-1 and TRBJ2-7, with TRBD2 matching over 10 bases. With V trimmed by 6 bases and J by 7 bases, 12 bases remained unmatched. This CDR3 is built from 14 residues. Germline-derived CDR1 and CDR2 are DFQATT and SNEGSKA (reference sequence). The CDR3 loop is CSASQAGGPGEQYF. DNA of the CDR3: TGCAGTGCGAGCCAAGCGGGGGGGCCGGGGGAGCAGTACTTC.

Many counts were recorded for this clonotype. V usage is TRBV5-1 and J usage is TRBJ2-1, with a possible D match to TRBD1 (6 bases). CDR3 size: 16 residues. Looked up from germline, CDR1 is SGHRS and CDR2 is YFSETQ. V lost 4 bases and J lost 4, with 18 bases in between. The CDR3 protein is CASSPQFGGEYNEQFF. Written as DNA, the CDR3 is TGCGCCAGCAGCCCTCAGTTTGGGGGCGAGTACAATGAGCAGTTCTTC.